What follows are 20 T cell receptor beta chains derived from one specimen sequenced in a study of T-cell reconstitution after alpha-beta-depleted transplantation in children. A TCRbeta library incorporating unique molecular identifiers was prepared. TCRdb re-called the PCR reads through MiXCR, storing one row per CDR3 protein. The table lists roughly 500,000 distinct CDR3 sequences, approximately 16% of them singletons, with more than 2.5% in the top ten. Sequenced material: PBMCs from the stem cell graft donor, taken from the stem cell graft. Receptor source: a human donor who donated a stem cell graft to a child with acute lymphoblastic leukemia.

The CDR3 reads CASRRTGRTGELFF. The CDR3 DNA reads as TGTGCCAGCAGACGAACAGGGAGAACCGGGGAGCTGTTTTTT. The chain is built from TRBV2 and TRBJ2-2, with a tentative D call TRBD1 (6 bases). Looked up from germline, CDR1 is SNHLY and CDR2 is FYNNEI. The CDR3 spans 14 residues. V dropped 6 bases and J dropped 5 bases, with 13 bases sitting between them.

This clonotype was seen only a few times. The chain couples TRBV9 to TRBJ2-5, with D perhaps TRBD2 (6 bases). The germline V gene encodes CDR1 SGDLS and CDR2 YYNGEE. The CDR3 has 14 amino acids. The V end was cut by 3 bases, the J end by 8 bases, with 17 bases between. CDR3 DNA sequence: TGTGCCAGCAGCGACGAGGGGACTCGGGATACCCAGTACTTC. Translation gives CASSDEGTRDTQYF.

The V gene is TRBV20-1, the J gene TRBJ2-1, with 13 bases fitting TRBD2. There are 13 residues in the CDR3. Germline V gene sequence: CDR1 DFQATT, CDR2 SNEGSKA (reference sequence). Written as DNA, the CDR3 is TGCAGCGGAAGGACTAGCGGGAGCGTTGAGCAGTTCTTC. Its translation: CSGRTSGSVEQFF.

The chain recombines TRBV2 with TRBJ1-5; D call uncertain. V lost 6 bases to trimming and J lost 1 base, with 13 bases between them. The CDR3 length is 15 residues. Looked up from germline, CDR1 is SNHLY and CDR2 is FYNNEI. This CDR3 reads CASRPDEASNQPQHF. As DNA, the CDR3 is TGTGCCAGCAGACCGGACGAGGCCAGCAATCAGCCCCAGCATTTT.

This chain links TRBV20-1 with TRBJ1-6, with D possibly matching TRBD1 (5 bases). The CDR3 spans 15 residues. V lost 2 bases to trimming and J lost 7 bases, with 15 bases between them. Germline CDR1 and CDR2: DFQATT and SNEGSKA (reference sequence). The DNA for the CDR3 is TGCAGTGCTAGAACCCTGGGACCGAGCAATTCACCCCTCCACTTT. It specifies CSARTLGPSNSPLHF.

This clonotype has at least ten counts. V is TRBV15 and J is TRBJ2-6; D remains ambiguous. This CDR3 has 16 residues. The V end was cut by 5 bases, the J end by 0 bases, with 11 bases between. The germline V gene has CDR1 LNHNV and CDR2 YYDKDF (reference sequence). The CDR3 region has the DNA TGTGCCACCAGCTTGACGGTACTCTCTGGGGCCAACGTCCTGACTTTC. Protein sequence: CATSLTVLSGANVLTF.

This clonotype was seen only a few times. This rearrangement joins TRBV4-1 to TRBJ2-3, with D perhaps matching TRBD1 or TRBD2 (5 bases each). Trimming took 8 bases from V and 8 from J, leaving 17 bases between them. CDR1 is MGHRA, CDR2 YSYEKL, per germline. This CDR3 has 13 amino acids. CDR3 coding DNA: TGCGCCAGCCTGTCGGGACCCCCGGCTACGCAGTATTTT. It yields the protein CASLSGPPATQYF.

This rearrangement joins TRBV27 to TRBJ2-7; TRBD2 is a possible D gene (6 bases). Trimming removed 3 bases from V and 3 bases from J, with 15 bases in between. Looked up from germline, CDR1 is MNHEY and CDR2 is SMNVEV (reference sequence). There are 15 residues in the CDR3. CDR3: CASSFYGPGDYEQYF. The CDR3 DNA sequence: TGTGCCAGCAGTTTTTATGGACCGGGAGACTACGAGCAGTACTTC.

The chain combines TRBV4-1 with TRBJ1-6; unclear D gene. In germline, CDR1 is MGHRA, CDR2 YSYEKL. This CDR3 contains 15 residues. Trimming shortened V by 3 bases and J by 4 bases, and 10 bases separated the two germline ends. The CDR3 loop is CASSQPGYYNSPLHF. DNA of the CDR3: TGCGCCAGCAGCCAGCCCGGATATTATAATTCACCCCTCCACTTT.

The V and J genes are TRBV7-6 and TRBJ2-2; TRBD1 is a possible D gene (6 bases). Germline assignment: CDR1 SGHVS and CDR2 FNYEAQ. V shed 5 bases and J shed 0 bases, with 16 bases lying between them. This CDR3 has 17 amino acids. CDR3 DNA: TGTGCCAGCAGCCCCCTAACCGGGACAACGAACACCGGGGAGCTGTTTTTT. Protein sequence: CASSPLTGTTNTGELFF.

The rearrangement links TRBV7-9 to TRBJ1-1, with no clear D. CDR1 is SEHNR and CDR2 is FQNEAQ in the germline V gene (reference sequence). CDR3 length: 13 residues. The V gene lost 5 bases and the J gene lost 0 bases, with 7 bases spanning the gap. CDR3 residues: CASSPYVNTEAFF. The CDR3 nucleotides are TGTGCCAGCAGCCCCTACGTGAACACTGAAGCTTTCTTT.

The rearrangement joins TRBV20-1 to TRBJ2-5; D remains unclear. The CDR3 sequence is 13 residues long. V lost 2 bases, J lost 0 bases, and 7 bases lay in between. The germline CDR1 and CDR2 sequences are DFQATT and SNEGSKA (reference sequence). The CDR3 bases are TGCAGTGCTAGACACCCGTACCAAGAGACCCAGTACTTC. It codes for CSARHPYQETQYF.

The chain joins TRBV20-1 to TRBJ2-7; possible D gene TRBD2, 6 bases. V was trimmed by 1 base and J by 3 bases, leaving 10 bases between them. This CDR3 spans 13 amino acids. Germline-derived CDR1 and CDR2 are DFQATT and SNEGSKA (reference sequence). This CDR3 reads CSARGGNNYEQYF. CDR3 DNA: TGCAGTGCTAGAGGCGGGAACAACTACGAGCAGTACTTC.

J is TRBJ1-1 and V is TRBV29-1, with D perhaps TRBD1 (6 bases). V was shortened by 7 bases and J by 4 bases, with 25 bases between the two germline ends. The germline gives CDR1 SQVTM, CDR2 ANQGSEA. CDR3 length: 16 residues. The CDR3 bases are TGCAGCGCACCCGCGGGGGGGGGCTCTTTGACCACTGAAGCTTTCTTT. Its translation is CSAPAGGGSLTTEAFF.

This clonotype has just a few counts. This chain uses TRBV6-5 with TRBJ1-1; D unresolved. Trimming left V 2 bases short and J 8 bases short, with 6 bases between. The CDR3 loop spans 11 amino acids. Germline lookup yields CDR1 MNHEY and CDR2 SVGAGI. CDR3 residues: CASSYRAEAFF. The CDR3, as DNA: TGTGCCAGCAGTTACCGAGCCGAAGCTTTCTTT.

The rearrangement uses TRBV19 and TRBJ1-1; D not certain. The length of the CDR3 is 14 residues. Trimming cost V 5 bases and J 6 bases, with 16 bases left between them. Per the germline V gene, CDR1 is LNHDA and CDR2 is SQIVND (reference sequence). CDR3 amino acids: CASSPQGIDAEAFF. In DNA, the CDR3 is TGTGCCAGTAGTCCTCAAGGGATTGACGCTGAAGCTTTCTTT.

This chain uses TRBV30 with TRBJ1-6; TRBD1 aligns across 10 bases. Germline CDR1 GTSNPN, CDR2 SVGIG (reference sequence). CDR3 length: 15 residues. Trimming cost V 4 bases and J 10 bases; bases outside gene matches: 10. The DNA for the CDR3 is TGTGCCTGGACCGGGACAGGGGTTTTATGGTCACCCCTCCACTTT. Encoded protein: CAWTGTGVLWSPLHF.

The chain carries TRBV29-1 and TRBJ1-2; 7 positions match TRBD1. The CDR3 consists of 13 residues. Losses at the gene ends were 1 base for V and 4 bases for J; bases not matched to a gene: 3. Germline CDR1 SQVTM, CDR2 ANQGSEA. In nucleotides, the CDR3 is TGCAGCGTTGAAGGGGACAGACCCTATGGCTACACCTTC. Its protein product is CSVEGDRPYGYTF.

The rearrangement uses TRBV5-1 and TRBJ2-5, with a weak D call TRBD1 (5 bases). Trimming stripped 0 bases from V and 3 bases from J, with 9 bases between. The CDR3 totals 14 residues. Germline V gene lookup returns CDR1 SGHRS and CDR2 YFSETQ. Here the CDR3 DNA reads TGCGCCAGCAGCTTGGGTGGGGCGAAAGAGACCCAGTACTTC. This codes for CASSLGGAKETQYF.

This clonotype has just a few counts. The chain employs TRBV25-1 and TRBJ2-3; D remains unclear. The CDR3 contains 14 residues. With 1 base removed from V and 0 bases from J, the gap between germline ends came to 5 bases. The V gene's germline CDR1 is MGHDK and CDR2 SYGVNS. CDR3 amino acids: CASSEFASTDTQYF. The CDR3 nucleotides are TGTGCCAGCAGTGAATTTGCCAGCACAGATACGCAGTATTTT.